The clone carrying this TCR beta chain was counted once. The data stem from a study of blood T cell repertoires in COVID-19. Looking at the study overall: Specimens from acute and convalescent COVID-19 originated in the United States, Italy and Spain. T cells, B-cell-depleted T cells, or PBMCs supplied cDNA or gDNA.

Sequencing was performed with immunoSEQ multiplex PCR; in TCRdb, only in-frame clones are kept and a portion is missing. The sample shows 65,000 to 100,000 clones, approximately 80% of them seen only once. The J segment lost 3 bases and the V segment lost 3 bases, leaving 9 bases of the junction unmatched. This CDR3 is 16 amino acids long. Germline CDR1 MNHEY, CDR2 SMNVEV (reference sequence). The V and J genes are TRBV27 and TRBJ1-1, with 8 bases matching TRBD1. Input material: peripheral blood. This sequence was found in a human donor in a cohort sampled during active COVID-19. The CDR3 sequence: CASSFFLTGDDTEAFF. As DNA, the CDR3 is TGTGCCAGCAGTTTCTTCCTGACAGGGGATGACACTGAAGCTTTCTTT.